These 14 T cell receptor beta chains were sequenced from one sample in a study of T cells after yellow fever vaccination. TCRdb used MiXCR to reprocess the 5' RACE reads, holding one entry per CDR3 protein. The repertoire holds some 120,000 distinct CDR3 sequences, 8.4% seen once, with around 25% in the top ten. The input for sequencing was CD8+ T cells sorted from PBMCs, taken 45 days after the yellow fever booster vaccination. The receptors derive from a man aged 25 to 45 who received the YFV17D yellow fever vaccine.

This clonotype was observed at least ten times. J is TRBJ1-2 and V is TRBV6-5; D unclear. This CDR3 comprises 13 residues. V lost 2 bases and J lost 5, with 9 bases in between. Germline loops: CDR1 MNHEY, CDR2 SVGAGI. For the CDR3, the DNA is TGTGCCAGCAGTTACCGAGATACATATGGCTACACCTTC. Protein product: CASSYRDTYGYTF.

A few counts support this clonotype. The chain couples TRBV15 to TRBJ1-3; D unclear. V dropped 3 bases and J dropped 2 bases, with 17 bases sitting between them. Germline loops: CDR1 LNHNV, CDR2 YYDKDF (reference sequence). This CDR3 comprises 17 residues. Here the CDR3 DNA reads TGTGCCACCAGCAGGGACCGAGGGTGGGAGACTGGAAACACCATATATTTT. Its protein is CATSRDRGWETGNTIYF.

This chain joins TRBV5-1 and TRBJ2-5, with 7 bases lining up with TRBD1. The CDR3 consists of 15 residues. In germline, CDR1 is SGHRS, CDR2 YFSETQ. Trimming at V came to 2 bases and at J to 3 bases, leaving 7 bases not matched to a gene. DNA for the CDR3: TGCGCCAGCAGCTTATTAGGGGGCCCCAAAGAGACCCAGTACTTC. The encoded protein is CASSLLGGPKETQYF.

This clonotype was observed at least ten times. In nucleotides, the CDR3 is TGTGCCAGCACAGGGATTTTCTCCTACGAGCAGTACTTC. Amino acid sequence: CASTGIFSYEQYF. V and J are TRBV28 and TRBJ2-7; TRBD1 is a possible D gene (5 bases). Germline loops: CDR1 MDHEN, CDR2 SYDVKM. Trimming removed 7 bases from V and 0 bases from J, with 10 bases in between. This CDR3 spans 13 amino acids. Looking up the rest from reference TRBV28 and TRBJ2-7 gives the full variable domain: DVKVTQSSRYLVKRTGEKVFLECVQDMDHENMFWYRQDPGLGLRLIYFSYDVKMKEKGDIPEGYSVSREKKERFSLILESASTNQTSMYLCASTGIFSYEQYFGPGTRLTVT.

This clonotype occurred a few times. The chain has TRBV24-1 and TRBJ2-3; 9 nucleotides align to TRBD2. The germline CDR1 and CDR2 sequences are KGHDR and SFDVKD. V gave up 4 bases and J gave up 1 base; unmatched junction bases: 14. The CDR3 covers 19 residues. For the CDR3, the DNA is TGTGCCACCAGTGACGGGGATAGCGGGAGAAGACTGCGCACAGATACGCAGTATTTT. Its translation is CATSDGDSGRRLRTDTQYF.

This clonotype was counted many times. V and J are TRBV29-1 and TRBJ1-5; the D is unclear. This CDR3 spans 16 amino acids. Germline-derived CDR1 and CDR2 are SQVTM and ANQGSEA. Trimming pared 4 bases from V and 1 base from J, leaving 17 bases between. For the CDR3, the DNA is TGCAGCGTTGTGCGCAGGCTAGGTCGAAGCAATCAGCCCCAGCATTTT. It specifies CSVVRRLGRSNQPQHF.

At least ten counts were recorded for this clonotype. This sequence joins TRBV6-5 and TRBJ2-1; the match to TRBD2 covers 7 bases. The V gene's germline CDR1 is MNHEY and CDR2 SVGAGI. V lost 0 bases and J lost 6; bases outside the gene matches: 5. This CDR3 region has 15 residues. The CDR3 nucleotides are TGTGCCAGCAGTTACTCGTGGTTAGCGGGCAATGAGCAGTTCTTC. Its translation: CASSYSWLAGNEQFF.

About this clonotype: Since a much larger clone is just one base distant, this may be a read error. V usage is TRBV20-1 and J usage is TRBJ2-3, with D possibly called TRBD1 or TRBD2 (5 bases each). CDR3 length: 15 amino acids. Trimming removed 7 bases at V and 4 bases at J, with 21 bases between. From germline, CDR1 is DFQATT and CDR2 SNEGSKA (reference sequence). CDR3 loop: CSVLDSRGSPDTQYF. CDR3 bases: TGCAGTGTCCTCGACAGCCGGGGTAGCCCAGATACGCAGTATTTT.

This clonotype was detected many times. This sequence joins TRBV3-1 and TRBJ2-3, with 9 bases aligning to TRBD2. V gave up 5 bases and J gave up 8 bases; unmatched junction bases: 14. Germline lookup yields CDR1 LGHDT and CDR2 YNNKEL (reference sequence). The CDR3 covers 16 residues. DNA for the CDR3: TGTGCCAGCAGCGTAACCGGGACTAGCAGCGTCGGTACGCAGTATTTT. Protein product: CASSVTGTSSVGTQYF.

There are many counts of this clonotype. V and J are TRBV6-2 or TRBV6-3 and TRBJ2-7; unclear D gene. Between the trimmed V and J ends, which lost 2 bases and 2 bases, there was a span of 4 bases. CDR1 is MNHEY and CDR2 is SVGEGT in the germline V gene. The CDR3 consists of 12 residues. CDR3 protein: CASSYIAYEQYF. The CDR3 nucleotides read TGTGCCAGCAGTTACATCGCCTACGAGCAGTACTTC.

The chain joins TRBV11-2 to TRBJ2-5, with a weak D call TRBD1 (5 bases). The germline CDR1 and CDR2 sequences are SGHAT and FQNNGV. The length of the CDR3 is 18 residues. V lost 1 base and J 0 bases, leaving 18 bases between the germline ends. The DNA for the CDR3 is TGTGCCAGCAGCTTAGTGATTTTCGGTGCCAGGGACCAAGAGACCCAGTACTTC. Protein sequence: CASSLVIFGARDQETQYF. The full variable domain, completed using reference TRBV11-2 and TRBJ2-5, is EAGVAQSPRYKIIEKRQSVAFWCNPISGHATLYWYQQILGQGPKLLIQFQNNGVVDDSQLPKDRFSAERLKGVDSTLKIQPAKLEDSAVYLCASSLVIFGARDQETQYFGPGTRLLVL.

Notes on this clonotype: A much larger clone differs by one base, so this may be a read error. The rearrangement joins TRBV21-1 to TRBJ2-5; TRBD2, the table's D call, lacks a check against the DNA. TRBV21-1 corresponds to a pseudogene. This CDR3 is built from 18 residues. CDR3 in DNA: TGTGCCAGCAGCAGAAAACTAGCGGCCCCATTGTACCAAGAGACCCAGTACTTC. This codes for CASSRKLAAPLYQETQYF.

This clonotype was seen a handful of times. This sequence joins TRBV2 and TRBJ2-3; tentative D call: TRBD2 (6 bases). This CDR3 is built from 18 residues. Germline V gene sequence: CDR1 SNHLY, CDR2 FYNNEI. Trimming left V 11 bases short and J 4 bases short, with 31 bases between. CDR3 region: CAFRRDPSDSRPADTQYF. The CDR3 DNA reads TGTGCCTTCAGGAGGGACCCCAGCGACAGTCGGCCCGCAGATACGCAGTATTTT.

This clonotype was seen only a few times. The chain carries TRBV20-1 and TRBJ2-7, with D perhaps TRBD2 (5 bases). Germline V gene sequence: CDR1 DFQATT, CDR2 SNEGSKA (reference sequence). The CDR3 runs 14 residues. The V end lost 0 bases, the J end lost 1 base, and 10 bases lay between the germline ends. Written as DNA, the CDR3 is TGCAGTGCTAGAGATGAACTAGATTCCTACGAGCAGTACTTC. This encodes CSARDELDSYEQYF.